The rows below give T cell receptor beta chains drawn from one sample of a study of breast tumors, draining lymph nodes, adjacent tissues. TCRdb re-called the multiplex PCR reads with MiXCR, one entry per CDR3 protein. The sample lists around 140,000 distinct CDR3 sequences; 30% to 35% were seen once. Sequenced material: axillary lymph node tissue. The receptors derive from a female donor with breast cancer. Some clones in this sample may be carry-over from other donors' samples. Each CDR3 is given with its conserved first and last residue. The D gene is left open where the match is weak. Size is omitted from some rows. Given values are once, few, many or a class for expanded clones.

>.|TRBJ2-2|many|TRBV7-2
CASSLQGNGELFF
TGTGCCAGCAGCTTACAGGGTAACGGGGAGCTGTTTTTT
>TRBD1|TRBJ1-1|few|TRBV7-3
CASSLTPLTGGQAFF
TGTGCCAGCAGCTTAACCCCTCTGACAGGGGGACAAGCTTTCTTT
>.|TRBJ1-2|many|TRBV7-9
CASSFQGQNYGYTF
TGTGCCAGCAGCTTTCAAGGACAGAACTATGGCTACACCTTC
>.|TRBJ1-2|many|TRBV7-2
CASRTAVGNYGYTF
TGTGCCAGCAGGACCGCGGTAGGGAACTATGGCTACACCTTC
>TRBD1|TRBJ2-5|.|TRBV20-1
CSARTGDQETQYF
TGCAGTGCTCGTACAGGGGACCAAGAGACCCAGTACTTC
>.|TRBJ2-7|.|TRBV25-1
CASSARIAADYEQYF
TGTGCCAGCAGTGCTAGGATTGCAGCGGACTACGAGCAGTACTTC
>.|TRBJ1-3|.|TRBV19
CASSSPKNTGNTIYF
TGTGCCAGTAGTAGTCCTAAGAACACTGGAAACACCATATATTTT
>.|TRBJ2-1|many|TRBV6-5
CASSSAFDRGLYNEQFF
TGTGCCAGCAGTTCTGCCTTTGACAGGGGACTATACAATGAGCAGTTCTTC
>.|TRBJ2-7|once|TRBV6-6
CASSPTRTYEQYF
TGTGCCAGCAGCCCGACCCGAACCTACGAGCAGTACTTC
>.|TRBJ1-1|few|TRBV6-1
CASSESQGIREAFF
TGTGCCAGCAGTGAATCTCAGGGTATCCGTGAAGCTTTCTTT
>TRBD1|TRBJ1-2|once|TRBV20-1
CSARDWTGDGYTF
TGCAGTGCTAGAGATTGGACAGGGGACGGCTACACCTTC
>.|TRBJ2-5|many|TRBV6-5
CASSRTYSYQETQYF
TGTGCCAGCAGCAGGACCTACTCTTACCAAGAGACCCAGTACTTC
>.|TRBJ1-2|.|TRBV12-3/TRBV12-4
CASSSQRKATNYGYTF
TGTGCCAGCAGTTCCCAACGGAAAGCCACTAACTATGGCTACACCTTC
>.|TRBJ2-1|few|TRBV18
CASSSSGASSYNEQFF
TGTGCCAGCTCCTCTTCGGGGGCGAGCTCCTACAATGAGCAGTTCTTC
>.|TRBJ1-1|.|TRBV18
CASSPQEGVNTEAFF
TGTGCCAGCTCACCACAGGAGGGGGTGAACACTGAAGCTTTCTTT
>.|TRBJ1-4|many|TRBV6-5
CASSRAGSTNEKLFF
TGTGCCAGCAGCCGAGCAGGGTCAACTAATGAAAAACTGTTTTTT
>TRBD1|TRBJ1-2|few|TRBV6-1
CASRPRTGGNYGYTF
TGTGCCAGCAGACCCAGGACAGGGGGGAACTATGGCTACACCTTC
>TRBD1|TRBJ2-5|many|TRBV6-6
CASSPTGQGEETQYF
TGTGCCAGCAGTCCTACGGGACAGGGAGAAGAGACCCAGTACTTC
>.|TRBJ1-2|many|TRBV9
CASSVAIGSGYTF
TGTGCCAGCAGCGTAGCCATCGGGTCCGGCTACACCTTC
>TRBD1|TRBJ1-6|.|TRBV6-5
CASTPTGRSPPHF
TGTGCCAGCACGCCGACAGGGAGGTCACCCCCCCACTTT
>.|TRBJ1-1|.|TRBV9
CASSVVGTNTEAFF
TGTGCCAGCAGCGTAGTCGGGACGAACACTGAAGCTTTCTTT
>.|TRBJ1-1|.|TRBV18
CASSPQKEHTGEAFF
TGTGCCAGCTCACCTCAAAAGGAGCACACTGGGGAAGCTTTCTTT
>.|TRBJ2-1|many|TRBV5-1
CASSLGDGGDEQFF
TGCGCCAGCAGCTTGGGGGACGGTGGCGATGAGCAGTTCTTC
>.|TRBJ2-2|.|TRBV15
CATSRRGRNTGGLFF
TGTGCCACCAGCAGACGGGGGCGGAACACCGGGGGGCTGTTTTTT
>.|TRBJ1-2|many|TRBV19
CASQSNYGYTF
TGTGCCAGCCAGTCTAACTATGGCTACACCTTC
>.|TRBJ2-2|many|TRBV3-1
CASSPRPGELFF
TGTGCCAGCAGCCCTCGCCCCGGGGAGCTGTTTTTT
>.|TRBJ1-5|.|TRBV28
CASSPWVSRRNQPQHF
TGTGCCAGCAGTCCGTGGGTCAGTCGACGCAATCAGCCCCAGCATTTT